This entry lists 11 T cell receptor beta chains sequenced from one sample in a study of molecular identifiers for immune sequencing clone quantification. TCRdb used MiXCR to reprocess the PCR reads, holding one entry per CDR3 protein. Of about 640,000 distinct CDR3 sequences listed, about 20% are singletons. The sample taken for sequencing was naive CD8+ T cells from blood, with Jurkat cell RNA spiked in. Stated subset: FACS-sorted CD8+CD4-CCR7+CD45RA+ naive T cells. The receptor source for this set is a human donor in good health. Some libraries in this study had Jurkat cell RNA spiked in.

As regards this clonotype: A much more abundant neighbour one base away suggests this may be a read error. The chain couples TRBV12-3 or TRBV12-4 to TRBJ2-2; possible D gene TRBD1, 6 bases. There are 14 residues in the CDR3. CDR3 DNA sequence: TGTGTCAGCAGTTTCTTCAGGGGAAAAGGGGAGCTGTTTTTT. Encoded protein: CVSSFFRGKGELFF.

There are a few counts of this clonotype. V gene TRBV19 combines with J gene TRBJ2-3; TRBD2 matches at 10 bases. The CDR3 consists of 15 residues. Trimming took 7 bases from V and 1 from J; bases not matched to a gene: 5. Germline V CDR1 and CDR2: LNHDA, SQIVND (reference sequence). The CDR3 nucleotides are TGTGCCAGTACCCTAACTAGCGGGGGCACAGATACGCAGTATTTT. Amino acid sequence: CASTLTSGGTDTQYF.

The CDR3 nucleotides are TGTGCCAGCAGCCTCCCGGCTAGCGGGGTCTCCTATGAGCAGTTCTTC. Its translation is CASSLPASGVSYEQFF. The rearrangement uses TRBV9 and TRBJ2-1; TRBD2 agrees at 9 bases. CDR1 and CDR2 (germline): SGDLS, YYNGEE. This CDR3 contains 16 residues. V dropped 4 bases and J dropped 8; count of bases not matched to a gene: 13.

About this clonotype itself: A much larger clone lies a single base off, so this may be a read error. The chain is built from TRBV27 and TRBJ1-1; possible D gene TRBD1, 5 bases. Germline CDR1 reads MNHEY; CDR2 reads SMNVEV (reference sequence). The CDR3 contains 12 residues. The CDR3 DNA reads as TGTGCCAGCAGACGAAGCGGGACTGAAGCTCTCTTT. It codes for CASRRSGTEALF.

This clonotype occurred a few times. This may stem from a read error, because a much larger clone lies one nucleotide away. The chain is built from TRBV6-2 or TRBV6-3 and TRBJ1-5; D gene uncertain. The V gene's germline CDR1 is MNHEY and CDR2 SVGEGT. This CDR3 is 13 amino acids long. Trimming took 10 bases from V and 6 from J, leaving 16 bases between them. The CDR3 is CANDQRSAQPQHF. Written as DNA, the CDR3 is TGTGCCAACGATCAGCGTTCGGCTCAGCCCCAGCATTTT.

In this sample, this clonotype turned up many times. The chain links TRBV20-1 to TRBJ1-1; TRBD1 might be the D (6 bases). CDR1 and CDR2 (germline): DFQATT, SNEGSKA (reference sequence). This CDR3 contains 12 residues. V was pared by 0 bases and J by 7 bases, with 9 bases between. The CDR3 DNA sequence: TGCAGTGCTAGAGACACGACAGGTGAAGCTTTCTTT. Protein sequence: CSARDTTGEAFF.

This sequence joins TRBV29-1 and TRBJ2-5; 7 bases align to TRBD1. Per germline, CDR1 SQVTM and CDR2 ANQGSEA. After removal of 5 bases from V and 3 bases from J, the junction contained 6 bases not matched to a gene. The CDR3 covers 13 residues. The CDR3 DNA reads TGCAGCGTTACGACAGGGTGGGAAGAGACCCAGTACTTC. Its translation: CSVTTGWEETQYF.

The chain carries TRBV12-3 or TRBV12-4 and TRBJ1-1; weak D call: TRBD1 (6 bases). V dropped 6 bases and J dropped 0 bases, with 17 bases sitting between them. The CDR3 sequence is 16 residues long. The CDR3 DNA follows: TGTGCCAGCAGCAACCAACCTACAGGGTTGAACACTGAAGCTTTCTTT. This codes for CASSNQPTGLNTEAFF.

Ten or more counts support this clonotype. This sequence joins TRBV7-9 and TRBJ2-7; TRBD2 aligns across 11 bases. Germline-derived CDR1 and CDR2 are SEHNR and FQNEAQ (reference sequence). The CDR3 runs to 16 residues. V lost 6 bases and J lost 0; bases outside the gene matches: 7. The CDR3 spells CASRNSTSGDSYEQYF. CDR3 DNA: TGTGCCAGCAGGAATTCGACTAGCGGGGACTCCTACGAGCAGTACTTC.

This rearrangement joins TRBV2 to TRBJ1-2, with 8 nucleotides matching TRBD1. The germline gives CDR1 SNHLY, CDR2 FYNNEI. Trimming cost V 8 bases and J 5 bases; bases outside gene matches: 13. The CDR3 totals 15 residues. Written as DNA, the CDR3 is TGTGCCAGCGGGGGATTCCGAGGACAGGGTTATGGCTACACCTTC. It codes for CASGGFRGQGYGYTF.

This clonotype was observed at least ten times. The rearrangement links TRBV24-1 to TRBJ2-2; D is uncertain. CDR1 and CDR2 (germline): KGHDR, SFDVKD. The CDR3 sequence is 14 residues long. V lost 3 bases, J lost 3 bases, and 7 bases lay in between. This CDR3 reads CATSDDGYTGELFF. In DNA form, the CDR3 reads TGTGCCACCAGTGATGACGGATACACCGGGGAGCTGTTTTTT.